These 4 T cell receptor beta chains share one sample of origin, sequenced in a study of T cells in Graves' hyperthyroidism and ophthalmopathy. Using RNA transcripts as the source, TCR beta CDR3 regions were amplified. The TCR CDR3 first-round RT-PCR relied on the HTBI primer set. MiXCR was run by TCRdb on the multiplex PCR reads, yielding one entry per CDR3 protein. The repertoire consists of about 480,000 distinct CDR3 sequences, with approximately 15% occurring once and the leading ten covering around a sixth. The material sequenced was blood. The receptors were gathered from a woman younger than 30 with Graves' hyperthyroidism.

In this sample, this clonotype turned up many times. The chain joins TRBV5-8 to TRBJ1-1; D unclear. V was shortened by 5 bases and J by 7 bases, with 15 bases between the two germline ends. Germline V gene lookup returns CDR1 SGHTS and CDR2 YDEGEE. CDR3 length equals 13 residues. The DNA for the CDR3 is TGTGCCAGCAGAGAACGAAACCCGAATGAAGCTTTCTTT. It is translated as CASRERNPNEAFF. Variable domain in full (rest from reference TRBV5-8 and TRBJ1-1): EAGVTQSPTHLIKTRGQQATLRCSPISGHTSVYWYQQALGLGLQFLLWYDEGEERNRGNFPPRFSGRQFPNYSSELNVNALELEDSALYLCASRERNPNEAFFGQGTRLTVV.

This clonotype was seen many times. This chain links TRBV2 with TRBJ2-5; D might be TRBD2 (6 bases). Germline assignment: CDR1 SNHLY and CDR2 FYNNEI. This CDR3 is 14 amino acids long. V lost 4 bases to trimming and J lost 3 bases, with 12 bases between them. CDR3 in amino acids: CASSGGTHKETQYF. Here the CDR3 DNA reads TGTGCCAGCAGTGGGGGGACTCACAAAGAGACCCAGTACTTC.

Written as DNA, the CDR3 is TGTGCCAGCAGCTTAGACTTGGCCAGCTACGAGCAGTACTTC. Protein product: CASSLDLASYEQYF. The gene calls are TRBV11-2 and TRBJ2-7; D is uncertain. The germline V gene encodes CDR1 SGHAT and CDR2 FQNNGV. V lost 0 bases, J lost 3 bases, and 9 bases lay in between. The CDR3 loop spans 14 amino acids.

This clonotype has just a few counts. V is TRBV14 and J is TRBJ2-6; D remains ambiguous. V was shortened by 1 base and J by 4 bases, with 11 bases between the two germline ends. CDR3 size: 16 residues. From germline, CDR1 is SGHDN and CDR2 FVKESK. CDR3 protein: CASSQAYGKGANVLTF. The DNA for the CDR3 is TGTGCCAGCAGCCAAGCTTATGGGAAGGGGGCCAACGTCCTGACTTTC.